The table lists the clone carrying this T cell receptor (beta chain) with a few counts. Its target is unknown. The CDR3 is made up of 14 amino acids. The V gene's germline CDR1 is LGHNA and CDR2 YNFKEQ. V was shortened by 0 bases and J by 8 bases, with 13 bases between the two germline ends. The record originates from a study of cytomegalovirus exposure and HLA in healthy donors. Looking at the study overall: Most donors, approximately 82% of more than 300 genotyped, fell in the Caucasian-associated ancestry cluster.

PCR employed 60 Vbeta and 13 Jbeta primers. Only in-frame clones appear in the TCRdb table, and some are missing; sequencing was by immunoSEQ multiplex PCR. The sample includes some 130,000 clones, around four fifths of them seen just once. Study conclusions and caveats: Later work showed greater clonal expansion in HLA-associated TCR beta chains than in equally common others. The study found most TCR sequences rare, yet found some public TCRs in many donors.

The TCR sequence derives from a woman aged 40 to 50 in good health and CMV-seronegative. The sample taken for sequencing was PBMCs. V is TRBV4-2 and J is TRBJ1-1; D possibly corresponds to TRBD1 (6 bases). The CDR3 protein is CASSQDFNRVEAFF. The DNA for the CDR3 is TGTGCCAGCAGCCAAGATTTTAACAGGGTGGAAGCTTTCTTT.